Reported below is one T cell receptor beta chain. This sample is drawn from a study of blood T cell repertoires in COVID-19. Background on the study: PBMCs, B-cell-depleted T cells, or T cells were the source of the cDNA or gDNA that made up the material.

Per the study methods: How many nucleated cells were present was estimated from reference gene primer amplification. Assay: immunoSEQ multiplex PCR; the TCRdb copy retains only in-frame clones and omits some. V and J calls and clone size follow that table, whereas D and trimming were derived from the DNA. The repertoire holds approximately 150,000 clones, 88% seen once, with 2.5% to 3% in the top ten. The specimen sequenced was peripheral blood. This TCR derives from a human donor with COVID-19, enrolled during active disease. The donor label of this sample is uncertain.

This CDR3 reads CASSRGPLSGYGYTF. CDR3 sequence (DNA): TGTGCCAGCAGTCGCGGGCCCCTTTCCGGGTATGGCTACACCTTC. This sequence joins TRBV6-1 and TRBJ1-2, with D unclear. The CDR3 covers 15 residues. V was pared by 5 bases and J by 5 bases, with 18 bases between. CDR1 is MNHNS, CDR2 SASEGT, per germline.